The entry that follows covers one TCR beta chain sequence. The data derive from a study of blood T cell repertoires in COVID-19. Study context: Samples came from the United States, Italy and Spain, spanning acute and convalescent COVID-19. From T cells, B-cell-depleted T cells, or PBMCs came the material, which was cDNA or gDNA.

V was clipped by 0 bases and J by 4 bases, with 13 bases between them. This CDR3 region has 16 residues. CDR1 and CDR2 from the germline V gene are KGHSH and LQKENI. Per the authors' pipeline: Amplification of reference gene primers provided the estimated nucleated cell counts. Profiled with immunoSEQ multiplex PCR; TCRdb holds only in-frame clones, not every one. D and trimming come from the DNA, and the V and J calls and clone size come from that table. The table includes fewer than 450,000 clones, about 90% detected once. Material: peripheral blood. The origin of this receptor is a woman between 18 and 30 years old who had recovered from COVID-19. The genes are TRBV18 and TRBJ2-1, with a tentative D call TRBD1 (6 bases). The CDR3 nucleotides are TGTGCCAGCTCACCACCGCAGGGGCGAGCGTACAATGAGCAGTTCTTC. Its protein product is CASSPPQGRAYNEQFF. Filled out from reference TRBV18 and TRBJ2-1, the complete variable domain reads NAGVMQNPRHLVRRRGQEARLRCSPMKGHSHVYWYRQLPEEGLKFMVYLQKENIIDESGMPKERFSAEFPKEGPSILRIQQVVRGDSAAYFCASSPPQGRAYNEQFFGPGTRLTVL.